This T cell receptor (beta chain) was captured by sequencing in a study of neurological immune-mediated disorders. TCRdb reprocessed the 5' RACE reads with MiXCR, giving one entry per CDR3 protein. In the table there are about 15,000 distinct CDR3 sequences, approximately 3.7% of which are singletons. This clonotype appeared many times. Germline values: CDR1 SGHRS, CDR2 YFSETQ. CDR3 length: 13 residues. Trimming cost V 3 bases and J 6 bases; bases outside gene matches: 0. What was sequenced was CD8+ T cells from blood. The chain recombines TRBV5-1 with TRBJ2-1, with 10 bases aligning to TRBD1. The source is a woman in her thirties or forties in good health. The CDR3 DNA reads TGCGCCAGCAGCTGGACAGGGGGCAATGAGCAGTTCTTC. This encodes CASSWTGGNEQFF.